Sequencing of this T cell receptor (beta chain) was carried out in a study of beta chain features in type 1 diabetes. Overall study results and limits: TCRB CDR3 length was moderately but significantly reduced in all four CD4+ subsets of Type 1 diabetes patients. Naive, central memory and Treg TCRB repertoires seemed to resemble each other more closely in patients than they did in healthy donors.

Turning to this clone: No antigen is known for it.

Reverse transcription of all isolated RNA meant that expressed TCRB transcripts were sequenced. Repertoires were generated with immunoSEQ multiplex PCR, while TCRdb's copy carries only in-frame clones and drops some. The table includes 95,000 to 150,000 clones, about a sixth detected once. Trimming took off 2 bases at V and 4 bases at J, with 18 bases between the two ends. There are 16 residues in the CDR3. Germline lookup yields CDR1 MDHEN and CDR2 SYDVKM. The chain recombines TRBV28 with TRBJ2-7; D possibly corresponds to TRBD2 (6 bases). This sequence originates from a man in his thirties or forties with type 1 diabetes. The specimen was central memory CD4+ T cells from blood. The CDR3 reads CASSLDGGNTPYEQYF. CDR3 coding DNA: TGTGCCAGCAGTTTAGACGGGGGAAACACTCCTTACGAGCAGTACTTC. Supplemented by reference TRBV28 and TRBJ2-7, the full variable domain reads DVKVTQSSRYLVKRTGEKVFLECVQDMDHENMFWYRQDPGLGLRLIYFSYDVKMKEKGDIPEGYSVSREKKERFSLILESASTNQTSMYLCASSLDGGNTPYEQYFGPGTRLTVT.